The 21 T cell receptor beta chains below were found in one sample sequenced in a study of blood T cells in healthy people across ages. The use of a sample-barcoded 5' primer and a J-beta primer mix characterized a second PCR of about 6 to 11 cycles. TCRdb passed the 5' RACE reads through MiXCR, listing each CDR3 protein once. Of approximately 730,000 distinct CDR3 sequences detected, roughly 43% appear once; the ten largest clones hold 20%. The sequenced sample was blood. The receptors derive from a woman aged 55-69 years in good health.

V gene TRBV3-1 combines with J gene TRBJ1-2; no firm D call. This CDR3 has 14 amino acids. Trimming took off 0 bases at V and 4 bases at J, with 9 bases between the two ends. The germline V gene encodes CDR1 LGHDT and CDR2 YNNKEL (reference sequence). CDR3 region: CASSQDFGGYGYTF. Written as DNA, the CDR3 is TGTGCCAGCAGCCAAGATTTTGGCGGCTATGGCTACACCTTC.

This clonotype turned up a few times. The chain couples TRBV15 to TRBJ2-7; 8 bases map to TRBD2. CDR3 length equals 16 residues. CDR1 LNHNV and CDR2 YYDKDF come from the germline V gene (reference sequence). V lost 0 bases and J lost 7; bases outside the gene matches: 11. CDR3 nucleotides: TGTGCCACCAGCAGAGATCTAGAGACTAGCGAAATTGAGCAGTACTTC. It codes for CATSRDLETSEIEQYF.

The V call is TRBV10-3, the J call TRBJ2-7, with 10 bases that match TRBD2. After removal of 4 bases from V and 7 bases from J, the junction contained 7 bases not matched to a gene. The CDR3 contains 14 residues. The germline CDR1 and CDR2 sequences are ENHRY and SYGVKD. In DNA, the CDR3 is TGTGCCATCAGTGGGGAAGCGGGAGGGAATGAGCAGTACTTC. This sequence encodes CAISGEAGGNEQYF.

The chain recombines TRBV6-2 or TRBV6-3 with TRBJ2-5; the match to TRBD1 covers 8 bases. The J call is in doubt because the DNA end fits TRBJ2-4 better. This CDR3 contains 14 residues. Germline V gene data show CDR1 as MNHEY and CDR2 as SVGEGT. The chain's CDR3 is CASSPGQVPDIQYF. The CDR3 coding sequence is TGTGCCAGCAGCCCGGGACAGGTCCCAGACATTCAGTACTTC.

V usage is TRBV3-1 and J usage is TRBJ2-5; D is uncertain. The length of the CDR3 is 15 residues. Germline CDR1 LGHDT, CDR2 YNNKEL (reference sequence). The ends were cut back, 6 bases at V and 2 bases at J, with 16 bases in the middle. The CDR3 DNA reads TGTGCCAGCAGACAAAGTCGAAGGAAACAAGAGACCCAGTACTTC. This gives the protein CASRQSRRKQETQYF.

The CDR3 loop is CSASGGHGANVLTF. Written as DNA, the CDR3 is TGCAGTGCTTCGGGGGGACATGGGGCCAACGTCCTGACTTTC. The chain uses TRBV20-1 and TRBJ2-6; tentative D call: TRBD2 (7 bases). Germline loops: CDR1 DFQATT, CDR2 SNEGSKA (reference sequence). The V and J ends lost 5 bases and 3 bases respectively, with 11 bases between them. This CDR3 is 14 amino acids long.

There are a few counts of this clonotype. The gene calls are TRBV20-1 and TRBJ2-3; no firm D call. From germline, CDR1 is DFQATT and CDR2 SNEGSKA (reference sequence). V was shortened by 2 bases and J by 4 bases, with 13 bases between the two germline ends. This CDR3 region has 14 residues. CDR3 DNA: TGCAGTGCTAGATTGGTAGATTTTCCAGATACGCAGTATTTT. It is translated as CSARLVDFPDTQYF.

The J gene is TRBJ2-5, the V gene TRBV20-1, with 12 bases aligning to TRBD2. CDR1 and CDR2 from the germline V gene are DFQATT and SNEGSKA (reference sequence). The CDR3 loop spans 15 amino acids. V shed 3 bases, J shed 11 bases, and the junction held 13 bases outside the gene matches. The CDR3 is CSASPSGGDYNEQYF. DNA for the CDR3: TGCAGTGCTAGCCCTAGCGGGGGGGATTACAATGAGCAGTACTTC.

This clonotype was recorded only once. An end of the junction differs from the germline gene, which may be a read error. The gene calls are TRBV14 and TRBJ2-4, with D unresolved. The end of the DNA fits TRBJ2-7 better, so the J call may be wrong. Germline assignment: CDR1 SGHDN and CDR2 FVKESK. The length of the CDR3 is 12 residues. The CDR3: CACSQNSDEQYF. Here the CDR3 DNA reads TGTGCCTGCAGCCAAAACAGCGACGAGCAGTACTTC.

This CDR3 reads CASSLPPGAQYF. The CDR3 DNA reads as TGTGCCAGCAGCTTACCGCCCGGGGCGCAGTATTTT. This chain connects TRBV7-2 to TRBJ2-3; possibly TRBD2 for D (5 bases). V shed 2 bases and J shed 10 bases, with 10 bases lying between them. This CDR3 contains 12 residues. Germline CDR1 SGHTA, CDR2 FQGNSA.

This clonotype was detected a few times. This chain connects TRBV5-4 to TRBJ2-1; TRBD2 aligns across 16 bases. The V gene's germline CDR1 is SGHNT and CDR2 YYREEE (reference sequence). The CDR3 is 16 residues long. The V and J ends lost 4 bases and 10 bases, in that order; junction bases with no gene match: 8. As DNA, the CDR3 is TGTGCCAGCAGCCCTGGGACTAGCGGGAGGGCCGCGGAGCAGTTCTTC. Translation: CASSPGTSGRAAEQFF.

This clonotype was counted only a few times. The chain employs TRBV9 and TRBJ2-7; weak D call: TRBD2 (5 bases). The V and J ends lost 0 bases and 3 bases respectively, with 13 bases between them. Per germline, CDR1 SGDLS and CDR2 YYNGEE. The length of the CDR3 is 15 residues. The CDR3 protein is CASSVDYGVDYEQYF. CDR3 nucleotides: TGTGCCAGCAGCGTAGATTACGGGGTTGACTACGAGCAGTACTTC. Filled out from reference TRBV9 and TRBJ2-7, the complete variable domain reads DSGVTQTPKHLITATGQRVTLRCSPRSGDLSVYWYQQSLDQGLQFLIQYYNGEERAKGNILERFSAQQFPDLHSELNLSSLELGDSALYFCASSVDYGVDYEQYFGPGTRLTVT.

The V gene is TRBV7-4, the J gene TRBJ2-7, with TRBD2 as a possible D gene (6 bases). V lost 2 bases and J lost 0, with 17 bases in between. CDR1 and CDR2 (germline): SGHVT, SQSDAQ. This CDR3 spans 17 amino acids. CDR3 DNA: TGTGCCAGCAGCTTATCCCTTCTAGCGAATTACTCCTACGAGCAGTACTTC. Its protein product is CASSLSLLANYSYEQYF. The full variable domain, completed using reference TRBV7-4 and TRBJ2-7, is GAGVSQSPRYKVAKRGRDVALRCDSISGHVTLYWYRQTLGQGSEVLTYSQSDAQRDKSGRPSGRFSAERPERSVSTLKIQRTEQGDSAVYLCASSLSLLANYSYEQYFGPGTRLTVT.

The chain joins TRBV7-2 to TRBJ2-7; D gene ambiguous. The V gene's germline CDR1 is SGHTA and CDR2 FQGNSA. The ends were cut back, 3 bases at V and 2 bases at J, with 11 bases in the middle. There are 14 residues in the CDR3. The CDR3 DNA reads TGTGCCAGCAGCTTTGGCGGAAATACCTACGAGCAGTACTTC. Translated: CASSFGGNTYEQYF. Looking up the rest from reference TRBV7-2 and TRBJ2-7 gives the full variable domain: GAGVSQSPSNKVTEKGKDVELRCDPISGHTALYWYRQSLGQGLEFLIYFQGNSAPDKSGLPSDRFSAERTGGSVSTLTIQRTQQEDSAVYLCASSFGGNTYEQYFGPGTRLTVT.

This clonotype has more than one count but fewer than ten. The chain's CDR3 is CASSLWAGDTYNEQFF. For the CDR3, the DNA is TGCGCCAGCAGCTTGTGGGCGGGAGACACCTACAATGAGCAGTTCTTC. The V and J genes are TRBV5-1 and TRBJ2-1, with 7 bases aligning to TRBD2. The V and J ends lost 1 base and 2 bases, in that order; junction bases with no gene match: 6. The CDR3 runs 16 residues. CDR1 and CDR2 from the germline V gene are SGHRS and YFSETQ.

J is TRBJ1-6 and V is TRBV25-1, with TRBD1 as a possible D gene (5 bases). CDR1 and CDR2 from the germline V gene are MGHDK and SYGVNS. The CDR3 has 16 residues. The germline V and J ends were trimmed by 8 bases and 4 bases, with 18 bases remaining between them. The CDR3 spells CASGSGGGRYNSPLHF. CDR3 DNA sequence: TGTGCCAGCGGCAGTGGTGGGGGTAGATATAATTCACCCCTCCACTTT.

As DNA, the CDR3 is TGTGCCATCAATACCAGGGACAGCGAAGAAGGCTACACCTTC. Its protein product is CAINTRDSEEGYTF. This chain joins TRBV10-3 and TRBJ1-2; 7 bases fit TRBD1. The trim removed 7 bases at V and 8 bases at J, leaving 13 bases unmatched. The CDR3 runs 14 residues. Germline lookup yields CDR1 ENHRY and CDR2 SYGVKD.

This clonotype occurred a few times. The chain is built from TRBV9 and TRBJ2-7, with 9 bases identical to TRBD1. The V gene's germline CDR1 is SGDLS and CDR2 YYNGEE. J gave up 3 bases and V 4 bases, and 8 bases lay outside the gene matches. The CDR3 spans 15 residues. CDR3 sequence (DNA): TGTGCCAGCAGCACAGCGGCGGGACAGGGCTACGAGCAGTACTTC. This sequence encodes CASSTAAGQGYEQYF.

The chain carries TRBV6-1 and TRBJ2-1, with TRBD1 matching over 9 bases. Germline CDR1 is MNHNS and CDR2 is SASEGT. Unmatched junction bases numbered 10, after V lost 5 bases and J lost 2 bases. The CDR3 is 17 amino acids. The DNA for the CDR3 is TGTGCCAGCAGTCGCTTCCGGGACAGGGTCACCTACAATGAGCAGTTCTTC. This translates into CASSRFRDRVTYNEQFF.

This clonotype was observed at least ten times. The J gene is TRBJ2-1, the V gene TRBV7-9; D is perhaps TRBD2 (6 bases). Germline-derived CDR1 and CDR2 are SEHNR and FQNEAQ (reference sequence). The CDR3 runs to 17 residues. Trimming stripped 2 bases from V and 4 bases from J, with 18 bases between. The CDR3, as DNA: TGTGCCAGCAGCTTACGTAGGACTACCGAGCTTTACAATGAGCAGTTCTTC. This sequence encodes CASSLRRTTELYNEQFF.

This chain joins TRBV24-1 and TRBJ2-1; 8 bases are a match to TRBD1. V shed 3 bases, J shed 2 bases, and the junction held 17 bases outside the gene matches. The germline CDR1 and CDR2 sequences are KGHDR and SFDVKD. This CDR3 region has 20 residues. The CDR3 here is CATSDTILHPGQGAYNEQFF. The CDR3 DNA follows: TGTGCCACCAGTGATACAATCCTCCACCCCGGACAGGGAGCCTACAATGAGCAGTTCTTC.